One sample yielded the 9 T cell receptor beta chains listed below, sequenced in a study of cytomegalovirus exposure and HLA in healthy donors. Amplification used 60 Vbeta primers and 13 Jbeta primers. Here immunoSEQ multiplex PCR was the method, and the copy in TCRdb shows in-frame clones only, minus some. The repertoire includes around 110,000 clones, 55% to 75% of them detected once, and around 9% sits in the top ten. The specimen was PBMCs. These receptors originate from a man aged 30 to 39 in good health and CMV-seropositive.

Turning to this clone: This CDR3 is also generated by other DNA sequences in the sample. The genes are TRBV28 and TRBJ1-2; 7 nucleotides agree with TRBD1. CDR1 MDHEN and CDR2 SYDVKM come from the germline V gene. The CDR3 totals 15 residues. V lost 3 bases to trimming and J lost 0 bases; unmatched junction nucleotides: 4. DNA of the CDR3: TGTGCCAGCAGTTTTCCTACAGGGGCTAACTATGGCTACACCTTC. Its translation is CASSFPTGANYGYTF.

This clone was seen more than once but under ten times. The chain links TRBV9 to TRBJ1-3; D may be TRBD1 (6 bases). The CDR3 covers 15 residues. Germline V CDR1 and CDR2: SGDLS, YYNGEE. Trimming removed 2 bases at V and 4 bases at J, with 13 bases between. In nucleotides, the CDR3 is TGTGCCAGCAGCGTTACCGGGACACAAGGAAACACCATATATTTT. It yields the protein CASSVTGTQGNTIYF.

This clone was recorded a few times. The V gene is TRBV27, the J gene TRBJ1-5, with D possibly TRBD1 on 5 matching bases. Trimming took 8 bases from V and 2 from J, leaving 16 bases between them. Germline V gene lookup returns CDR1 MNHEY and CDR2 SMNVEV (reference sequence). The CDR3 length is 15 residues. The CDR3 is CASRDRATGNQPQHF. The CDR3 DNA follows: TGTGCCAGCCGAGACAGAGCGACGGGCAATCAGCCCCAGCATTTT.

The rearrangement joins TRBV7-9 to TRBJ2-1; TRBD2 matches at 11 bases. The V gene's germline CDR1 is SEHNR and CDR2 FQNEAQ (reference sequence). V lost 0 bases, J lost 8 bases, and 12 bases stayed unmatched. The CDR3 loop spans 18 amino acids. The CDR3 is CASSLARGTSGGQHEQFF. For the CDR3, the DNA is TGTGCCAGCAGCTTAGCGCGAGGGACTAGCGGAGGTCAGCATGAGCAGTTCTTC.

This chain connects TRBV29-1 to TRBJ1-1; D call uncertain. With 6 bases removed from V and 4 bases from J, the gap between germline ends came to 12 bases. The germline V gene encodes CDR1 SQVTM and CDR2 ANQGSEA. This CDR3 spans 12 amino acids. The CDR3 region has the DNA TGCAGCGTCGATAAACGGGGCACTGAAGCTTTCTTT. It codes for CSVDKRGTEAFF.

This clone was seen only a few times. CDR3 residues: CASSLFLDSRELFF. The CDR3 DNA sequence: TGCGCCAGCAGCCTATTCTTAGATAGTCGGGAGCTGTTTTTT. V gene TRBV5-1 combines with J gene TRBJ2-2; D remains unclear. The CDR3 is made up of 14 amino acids. Trimming removed 4 bases from V and 9 bases from J, with 16 bases in between. Looked up from germline, CDR1 is SGHRS and CDR2 is YFSETQ.

Regarding this clone: The sample contains more than one DNA sequence encoding this CDR3. This chain connects TRBV19 to TRBJ2-3; 9 nucleotides agree with TRBD2. Germline V lookup: CDR1 LNHDA, CDR2 SQIVND (reference sequence). The length of the CDR3 is 12 residues. V shed 6 bases, J shed 6 bases, and the junction held 1 base outside the gene matches. This CDR3 reads CASRLAGDTQYF. For the CDR3, the DNA is TGTGCCAGTAGACTAGCGGGCGATACGCAGTATTTT.

The chain is built from TRBV5-6 and TRBJ2-7; TRBD1 matches 11 bases. The CDR3 has 15 residues. V shed 4 bases, J shed 3 bases, and the junction held 6 bases outside the gene matches. Per the germline V gene, CDR1 is SGHDT and CDR2 is YYEEEE. CDR3 nucleotide sequence: TGTGCCAGCAGCCTGCGAGGGACAGGGGGCTACGAGCAGTACTTC. Protein: CASSLRGTGGYEQYF.

CDR3 sequence (DNA): TGTGCCAGCAGTTTATTAGGAGGGCAGCCCCAGCATTTT. This gives the protein CASSLLGGQPQHF. The V call is TRBV27, the J call TRBJ1-5; D gene ambiguous. V shed 1 base and J shed 7 bases, with 8 bases lying between them. Germline V gene sequence: CDR1 MNHEY, CDR2 SMNVEV (reference sequence). The CDR3 extends over 13 amino acids.